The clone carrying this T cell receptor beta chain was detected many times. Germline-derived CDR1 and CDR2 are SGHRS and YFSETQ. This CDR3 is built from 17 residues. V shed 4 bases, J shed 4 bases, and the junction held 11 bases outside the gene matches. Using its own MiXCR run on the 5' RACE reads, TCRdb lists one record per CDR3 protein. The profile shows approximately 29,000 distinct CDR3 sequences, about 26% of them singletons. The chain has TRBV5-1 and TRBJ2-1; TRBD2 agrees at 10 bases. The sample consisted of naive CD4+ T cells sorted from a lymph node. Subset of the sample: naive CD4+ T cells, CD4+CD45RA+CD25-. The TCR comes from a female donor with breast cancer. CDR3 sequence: CASSPSSGRAIYNEQFF. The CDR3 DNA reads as TGCGCCAGCAGCCCAAGCAGCGGGAGGGCTATTTACAATGAGCAGTTCTTC.